The entry below gives a single T cell receptor (beta chain) sequence along with its context. What it recognizes is unknown. The data are from a study of OX40 agonist ivuxolimab in advanced cancers. TCRdb's table, derived via immunoSEQ multiplex PCR, lists solely in-frame clones and lacks some. This table holds over 55,000 clones, 86% found once. General observations from the study: Not determined was the antigen specificity of the expanded peripheral T cells.

Autoimmune disease history or systemic immunosuppression led to patients being barred. The timepoints at which blood was sampled were baseline, cycle 4 day 1, and cycle 7 day 1. J gave up 4 bases and V 7 bases, and 6 bases lay outside the gene matches. This CDR3 has 13 residues. Germline assignment: CDR1 MDHEN and CDR2 SYDVKM. The sequence came from an adult with an advanced solid tumor such as melanoma, head and neck, liver or kidney cancer. This rearrangement joins TRBV28 to TRBJ1-2; 7 bases map to TRBD1. Sequencing was performed on CD4+ or CD8+ T cells sorted from blood, taken in a trial of the OX40 agonist ivuxolimab. In nucleotides, the CDR3 is TGTGCCAGCAAAGGGGGCGTGGGCTATGGCTACACCTTC. Its translation: CASKGGVGYGYTF.